This note documents a single TCR beta chain sequence. Its antigen is undetermined. Deep TCR-beta sequencing used DNA from uncultured naive and memory CD4+ T cells. TCRdb's table, derived via immunoSEQ multiplex PCR, lists solely in-frame clones and lacks some. The data contain tens of thousands of clones, approximately 95% of them singletons. The unexposed donors gave CD4+ T cells in about 2010-2019, prior to COVID-19. Cryopreserved PBMCs were CD4-enriched, then split into naive and memory cells. This specimen belongs to a study of CD4 T cells in relation to SARS-CoV-2 and coronaviruses. Study-wide results and limits: Crossreactive clones expanded significantly less to SARS-CoV-2 than monoreactive clones. In roughly 65% of donors, memory CD4+ clonotypes crossrecognized SARS-CoV-2 and at least one common cold coronavirus spike.

CDR1 and CDR2 (germline): MNHEY, SVGAGI. Trimming stripped 6 bases from V and 1 base from J, with 10 bases between. CDR3 length: 14 residues. Sequencing was performed on naive CD4+ T cells from PBMCs. The subset is: naive CD4+ T cells isolated by negative enrichment. The origin of this receptor is a human donor in good health. The genes are TRBV6-5 and TRBJ2-1; D possibly corresponds to TRBD1 (5 bases). CDR3 loop: CASRRQRSYNEQFF. CDR3 bases: TGTGCCAGCAGGAGACAGAGATCCTACAATGAGCAGTTCTTC.